This TCR beta chain was documented in a study of shared clonotypes between healthy human individuals. Around 30,000 T cell genomes (roughly 0.2 ug DNA) went into each sorted-subset replicate. Only in-frame clones appear in the TCRdb table, and some are missing; sequencing was by immunoSEQ multiplex PCR. The sample includes nearly 600,000 clones, around 95% of them seen just once. Germline loops: CDR1 SGHVS, CDR2 FQNEAQ. The V end was cut by 5 bases, the J end by 5 bases, with 15 bases between. This CDR3 is built from 14 residues. The naive CD8 subset, CD45RO-negative cells positively selected for CCR7, excluded terminally differentiated effector memory CD45RA+ cells.

The sample comprised naive CD8+ T cells sorted from blood. This TCR derives from a woman aged 25 to 45 in good health. V is TRBV7-8 and J is TRBJ1-2, with a tentative D call TRBD1 (6 bases). CDR3: CASSLGTIPYGYTF. CDR3 nucleotide sequence: TGTGCCAGCAGCCTGGGGACAATTCCGTATGGCTACACCTTC.